The 10 T cell receptor beta chains in this list originate from one sample, sequenced in a study of PD-L1 blockade in urothelial cancer. The time point denotes: pretreatment peripheral blood. Produced via immunoSEQ multiplex PCR; TCRdb's table is partial and in-frame only. The sample holds some 63,000 clones, 75% to 85% seen once. The sample was PBMCs, taken around atezolizumab (anti-PD-L1) treatment. These receptors originate from a man aged 65 to 85 with urothelial cancer.

CDR3 nucleotide sequence: TGTGCCAGCAGCCGGGGGGGCACAGAAAATAACTATGGCTACACCTTC. It codes for CASSRGGTENNYGYTF. The chain employs TRBV7-8 and TRBJ1-2; D may be TRBD1 (6 bases). Trimming pared 5 bases from V and 1 base from J, leaving 17 bases between. Germline CDR1 is SGHVS and CDR2 is FQNEAQ. CDR3 size: 16 residues.

The chain carries TRBV7-9 and TRBJ2-7; 10 bases agree with TRBD2. Trimming took 4 bases from V and 2 from J; bases not matched to a gene: 5. The CDR3 has 15 residues. The germline CDR1 and CDR2 sequences are SEHNR and FQNEAQ (reference sequence). The CDR3 bases are TGTGCCAGCAGCTCTTCTAGCGGGAGCCCCTACGAGCAGTACTTC. Amino acid sequence: CASSSSSGSPYEQYF.

This chain links TRBV11-2 with TRBJ2-7; a possible D gene is TRBD2 (7 bases). Germline values: CDR1 SGHAT, CDR2 FQNNGV. CDR3 length: 12 amino acids. Trimming took 8 bases from V and 6 from J, leaving 14 bases between them. As DNA, the CDR3 is TGTGCCAGCTCGAGGGGGGGATCCGAGCAGTACTTC. Translation: CASSRGGSEQYF.

CDR3 protein: CASSELPRDRGGTEAFF. The CDR3 DNA follows: TGTGCCAGCAGCGAACTACCCAGGGACAGGGGAGGAACTGAAGCTTTCTTT. This rearrangement joins TRBV9 to TRBJ1-1; 10 nucleotides line up with TRBD1. CDR1 and CDR2 from the germline V gene are SGDLS and YYNGEE. After removal of 3 bases from V and 5 bases from J, the junction contained 13 bases not matched to a gene. CDR3 length: 17 residues.

This sequence joins TRBV7-2 and TRBJ2-1, with a tentative D call TRBD2 (6 bases). Germline V CDR1 and CDR2: SGHTA, FQGNSA. Trimming cost V 2 bases and J 9 bases, with 11 bases left between them. The CDR3 is made up of 13 amino acids. CDR3: CASSLWTIGEQFF. CDR3 DNA sequence: TGTGCCAGCAGCTTATGGACTATCGGTGAGCAGTTCTTC.

The chain uses TRBV19 and TRBJ1-5, with 10 positions matching TRBD1. With V trimmed by 6 bases and J by 4 bases, 9 bases remained unmatched. The V gene's germline CDR1 is LNHDA and CDR2 SQIVND (reference sequence). This CDR3 is 16 amino acids long. CDR3 amino acids: CASSAGGQGSNQPQHF. DNA for the CDR3: TGTGCCAGTAGCGCGGGGGGACAGGGGAGTAATCAGCCCCAGCATTTT. The variable domain in full, completed from reference TRBV19 and TRBJ1-5, reads DGGITQSPKYLFRKEGQNVTLSCEQNLNHDAMYWYRQDPGQGLRLIYYSQIVNDFQKGDIAEGYSVSREKKESFPLTVTSAQKNPTAFYLCASSAGGQGSNQPQHFGDGTRLSIL.

The chain recombines TRBV14 with TRBJ1-1; 8 bases align to TRBD1. The junction had 7 bases not matched to a gene; V was cut back by 5 bases and J by 5 bases. The CDR3 extends over 14 amino acids. Germline lookup yields CDR1 SGHDN and CDR2 FVKESK. CDR3 protein: CASSWGQEMTEAFF. Here the CDR3 DNA reads TGTGCCAGCAGCTGGGGACAGGAGATGACTGAAGCTTTCTTT.

This chain links TRBV12-5 with TRBJ1-2, with 7 bases identical to TRBD1. V was pared by 5 bases and J by 7 bases, with 7 bases of the junction left unmatched. Germline loops: CDR1 LGHNT, CDR2 FRNRAP. This CDR3 region has 13 residues. DNA for the CDR3: TGTGCTAGTGGTCCCCACAGGGGCTCTGGCTACACCTTC. Residues: CASGPHRGSGYTF.

V is TRBV7-2 and J is TRBJ1-2; 7 nucleotides line up with TRBD1. V shed 5 bases and J 8 bases; nucleotides not matched to a gene: 8. The CDR3 is 13 amino acids. CDR1 SGHTA and CDR2 FQGNSA come from the germline V gene. The chain's CDR3 is CASSPAGGWGYTF. CDR3 coding DNA: TGTGCCAGCAGCCCCGCAGGGGGATGGGGCTACACCTTC.

The chain employs TRBV21-1 and TRBJ2-7; the table's TRBD1 call for D was not verified on the DNA. TRBV21-1 is a pseudogene locus. This CDR3 has 16 amino acids. The CDR3 loop reads CASSKWDTGLFYEQYF. CDR3 bases: TGTGCCAGCAGCAAATGGGATACAGGGCTATTCTACGAGCAGTACTTC.